One T cell receptor (beta chain) is described in this entry. Authors' methods: Reference gene primer amplification yielded estimated nucleated cell counts. Using immunoSEQ multiplex PCR, the repertoire was profiled, and TCRdb retains in-frame clones only, with some absent. That table gives V, J and clone size, and the DNA gave D and trimming. The table shows more than 65,000 clones, with roughly 82% occurring only once. The sample is drawn from a study of blood T cell repertoires in COVID-19. Study background: Spain, Italy and the United States supplied samples that represented acute and convalescent COVID-19. From T cells, B-cell-depleted T cells, or PBMCs came the material, which was cDNA or gDNA.

The CDR3 sequence is 15 residues long. Per germline, CDR1 SGHRS and CDR2 YFSETQ. The V segment lost 1 base and the J segment 4 bases; nucleotides outside the gene matches: 6. The chain is built from TRBV5-1 and TRBJ2-5; 8 bases are a match to TRBD1. The sequence derives from a human donor in a cohort sampled during active COVID-19. Material: peripheral blood. CDR3 sequence reads: CASSLPDRDGETQYF. In DNA, the CDR3 is TGCGCCAGCAGCTTGCCGGACAGGGATGGAGAGACCCAGTACTTC.